This T cell receptor (beta chain) was documented in a study of cytomegalovirus exposure and HLA in healthy donors. Germline lookup yields CDR1 SGHNT and CDR2 YENEEA. The CDR3 totals 14 residues. Deletions cut 1 base from V and 1 base from J, with 7 bases between. The primer mix had 60 Vbeta and 13 Jbeta primers. TCRdb's copy holds only in-frame clones and misses some; the assay was immunoSEQ multiplex PCR. The repertoire holds some 96,000 clones, with 64% as singletons. This TCR was recovered from a man aged 55 to 69 in good health and CMV-seronegative. The chain has TRBV11-3 and TRBJ2-5; a weak D match, TRBD1 (5 bases). The sample comprised PBMCs. CDR3: CASSLGQSQETQYF. The CDR3 DNA reads TGTGCCAGCAGCTTAGGACAGTCCCAAGAGACCCAGTACTTC.